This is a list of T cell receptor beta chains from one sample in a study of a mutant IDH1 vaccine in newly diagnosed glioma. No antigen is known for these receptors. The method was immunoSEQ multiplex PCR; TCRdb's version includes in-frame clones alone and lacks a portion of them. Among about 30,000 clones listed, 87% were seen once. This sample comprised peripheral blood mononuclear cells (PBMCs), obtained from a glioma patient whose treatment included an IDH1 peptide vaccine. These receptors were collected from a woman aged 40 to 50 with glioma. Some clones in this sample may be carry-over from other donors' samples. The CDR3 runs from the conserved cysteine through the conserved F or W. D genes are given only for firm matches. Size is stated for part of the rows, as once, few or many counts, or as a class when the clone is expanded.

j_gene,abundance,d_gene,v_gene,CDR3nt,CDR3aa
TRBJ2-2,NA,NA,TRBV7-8,TGTGCCAGCAGCCCGAACTTCGGGGAGCTGTTTTTT,CASSPNFGELFF
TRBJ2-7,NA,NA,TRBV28,TGTGCCAGCCGCCCGGGGGGCCCTTCCTACGAGCAGTACTTC,CASRPGGPSYEQYF
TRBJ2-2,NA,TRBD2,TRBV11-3,TGTGCCAGCAGCTTGCTAGCGGGAGTTGGGTCCGGGGAGCTGTTTTTT,CASSLLAGVGSGELFF
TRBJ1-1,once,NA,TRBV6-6,TGTGCCAGCAGTCCCCAGCAGGGCCAGAACACTGAAGCTTTCTTT,CASSPQQGQNTEAFF
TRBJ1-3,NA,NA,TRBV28,TGTGCCAGCAGCCTCCAGGGTTGGGCTTCTGGAAACACCATATATTTT,CASSLQGWASGNTIYF
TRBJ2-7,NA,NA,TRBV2,TGTGCCAGCAGTGGCAAGGTCAACGAGCAGTACTTC,CASSGKVNEQYF
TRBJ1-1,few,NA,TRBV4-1,TGCGCCAGCAGCCAAGATATCAGGAATGAAGCTTTCTTT,CASSQDIRNEAFF
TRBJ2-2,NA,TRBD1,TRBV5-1,TGCGCCAGCAGCATCAAATGGGACAGAGCCACCGGGGAGCTGTTTTTT,CASSIKWDRATGELFF
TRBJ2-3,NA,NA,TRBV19,TGTGCCAGTAGTGGCAGGGGCCGACCCACAGATACGCAGTATTTT,CASSGRGRPTDTQYF
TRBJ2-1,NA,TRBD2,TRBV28,TGTGCCAGCCTCAAGACTAGCGGGAACAATGAGCAGTTCTTC,CASLKTSGNNEQFF
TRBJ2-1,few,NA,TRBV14,TGTGCCAGCAGCATCTACAATGAGCAGTTCTTC,CASSIYNEQFF
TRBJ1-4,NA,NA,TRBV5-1,TGCGCCAGCAGCTTGTTACCAGGGAGTGAAAAACTGTTTTTT,CASSLLPGSEKLFF
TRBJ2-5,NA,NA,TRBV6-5,TGTGCCAGCAGAGATACTATTACAGGGTTGGAGACCCAGTACTTC,CASRDTITGLETQYF
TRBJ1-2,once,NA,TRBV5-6,TGTGCCAGCAGCTCCCCCCAAGGGACTAGTGGCTACACCTTC,CASSSPQGTSGYTF
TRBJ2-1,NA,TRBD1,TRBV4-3,TGCGCCAGCAGCCCCCAAAGGACAGGGAAGGGGAGGAATGAGCAGTTCTTC,CASSPQRTGKGRNEQFF
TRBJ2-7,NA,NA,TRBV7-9,TGTGCCAGCAGCCATACAGGGTATGAGCAGTACTTC,CASSHTGYEQYF
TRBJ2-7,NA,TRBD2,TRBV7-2,TGTGCCAGCAGCTTAGTAGCGGGGGGTATCGCCGAGCAGTACTTC,CASSLVAGGIAEQYF
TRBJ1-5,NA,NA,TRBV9,TGTGCCAGCAGCGTTCTAGCGGATCAGCCCCAGCATTTT,CASSVLADQPQHF
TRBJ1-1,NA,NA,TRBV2,TGTGCCAGCAGCATCGACAGGATGCCCACTGAAGCTTTCTTT,CASSIDRMPTEAFF
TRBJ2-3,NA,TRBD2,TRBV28,TGTGCCAGCACTCCGGGGGGGTTTCTGCAGTATTTT,CASTPGGFLQYF
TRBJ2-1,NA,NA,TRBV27,TGTGCCAGCAGTTTATCTCGTATTCCGGGCAATGAGCAGTTCTTC,CASSLSRIPGNEQFF
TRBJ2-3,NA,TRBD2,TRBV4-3,TGCGCCAGCAGCCAAGATAGGTTAGCGGGGGGCCGCGCTAGCACAGATACGCAGTATTTT,CASSQDRLAGGRASTDTQYF
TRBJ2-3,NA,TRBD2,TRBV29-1,TGCAGCGCCCCGGGGGGAGCGACTGCGGCCGCAGATACGCAGTATTTT,CSAPGGATAAADTQYF
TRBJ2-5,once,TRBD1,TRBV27,TGTGCCAGCAAACCAGGGGACAGGGGGCGAGAGACCCAGTACTTC,CASKPGDRGRETQYF
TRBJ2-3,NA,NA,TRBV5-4,TGTGCCAGCAGCGGGGGGGGACAGAAGACAGATACGCAGTATTTT,CASSGGGQKTDTQYF
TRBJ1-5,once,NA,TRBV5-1,TGCGCCAGCAGCTTGGACGGGCAGCCCCAGCATTTT,CASSLDGQPQHF